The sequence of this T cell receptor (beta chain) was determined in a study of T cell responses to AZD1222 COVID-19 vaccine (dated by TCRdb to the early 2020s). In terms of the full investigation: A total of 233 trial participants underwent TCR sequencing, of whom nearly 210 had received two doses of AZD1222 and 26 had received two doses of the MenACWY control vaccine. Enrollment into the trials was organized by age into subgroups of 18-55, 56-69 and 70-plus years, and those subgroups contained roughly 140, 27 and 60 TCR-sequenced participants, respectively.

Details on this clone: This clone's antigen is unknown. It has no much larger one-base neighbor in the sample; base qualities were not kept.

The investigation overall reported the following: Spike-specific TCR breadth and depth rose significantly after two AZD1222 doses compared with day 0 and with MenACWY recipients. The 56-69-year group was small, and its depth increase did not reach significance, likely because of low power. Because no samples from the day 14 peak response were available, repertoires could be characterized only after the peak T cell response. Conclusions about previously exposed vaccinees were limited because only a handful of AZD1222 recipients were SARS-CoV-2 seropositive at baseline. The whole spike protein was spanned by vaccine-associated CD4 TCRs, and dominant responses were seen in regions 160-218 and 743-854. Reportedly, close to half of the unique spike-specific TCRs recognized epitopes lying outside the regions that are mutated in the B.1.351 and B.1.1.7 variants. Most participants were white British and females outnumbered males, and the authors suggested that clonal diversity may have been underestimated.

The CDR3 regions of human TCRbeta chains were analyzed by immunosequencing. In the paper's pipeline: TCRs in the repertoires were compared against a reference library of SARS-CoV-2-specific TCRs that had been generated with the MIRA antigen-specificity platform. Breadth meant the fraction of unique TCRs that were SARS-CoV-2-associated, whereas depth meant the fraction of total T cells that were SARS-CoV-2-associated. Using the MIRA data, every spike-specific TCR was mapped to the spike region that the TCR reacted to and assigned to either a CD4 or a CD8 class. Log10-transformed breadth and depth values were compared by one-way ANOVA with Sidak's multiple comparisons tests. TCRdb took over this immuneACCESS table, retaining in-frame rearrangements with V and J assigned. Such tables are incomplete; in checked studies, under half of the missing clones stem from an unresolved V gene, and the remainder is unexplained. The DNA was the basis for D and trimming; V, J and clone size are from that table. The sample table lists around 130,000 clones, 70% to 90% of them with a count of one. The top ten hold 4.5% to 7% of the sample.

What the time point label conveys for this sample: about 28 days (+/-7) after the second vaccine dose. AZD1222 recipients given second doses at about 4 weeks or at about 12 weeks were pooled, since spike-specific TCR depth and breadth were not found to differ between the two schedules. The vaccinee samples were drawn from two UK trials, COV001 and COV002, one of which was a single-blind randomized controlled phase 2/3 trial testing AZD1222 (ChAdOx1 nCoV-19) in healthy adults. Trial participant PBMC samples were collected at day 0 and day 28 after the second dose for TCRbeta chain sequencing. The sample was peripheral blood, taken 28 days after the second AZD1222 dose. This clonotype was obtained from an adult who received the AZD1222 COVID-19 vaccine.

CDR3 reads: CASSYSGTQEYF. The nucleotide sequence is given as TGTGCCAGCAGTTACTCTGGAACACAGGAGTATTTT. The chain is encoded by TRBV6-5 joined to TRBJ2-3; matching of 5 bases hints at TRBD1 as the D gene. Trimming at the junction amounts to 0 bases on V and 13 bases on J, and the germline ends lie 11 bases apart. CDR1 is given as MNHEY and CDR2 as SVGAGI, both from the germline V gene. The CDR3 runs 12 residues from the cysteine to the phenylalanine. The sequence is cut down to CDR3 DNA, 36 bases in frame from base 1.